These 10 T cell receptor beta chains were sequenced from one sample in a study of cytomegalovirus exposure and HLA in healthy donors. The study ran its PCR with 60 Vbeta and 13 Jbeta primers. TCRdb's table, derived via immunoSEQ multiplex PCR, lists solely in-frame clones and lacks some. The repertoire consists of 200,000 or so clones, with around 77% occurring once and the leading ten covering roughly 3%. The specimen was PBMCs. The origin of the receptors is a woman aged 25-40 years in good health and CMV-seronegative.

Only a few counts were recorded for this clone. The chain recombines TRBV7-9 with TRBJ2-7; maybe TRBD1 (6 bases). The V and J ends lost 4 bases and 0 bases respectively, with 22 bases between them. The CDR3 is 18 amino acids. The V gene's germline CDR1 is SEHNR and CDR2 FQNEAQ (reference sequence). The CDR3 sequence: CASSSLGQGYSSSYEQYF. The CDR3 nucleotides read TGTGCCAGCAGCTCCCTAGGGCAGGGGTACTCGAGCTCCTACGAGCAGTACTTC.

This clone was seen once. The genes are TRBV5-1 and TRBJ1-2; tentatively, D is TRBD1 (6 bases). The germline V gene has CDR1 SGHRS and CDR2 YFSETQ. V was clipped by 4 bases and J by 3 bases, with 16 bases between them. The CDR3 length is 15 residues. The CDR3 nucleotides read TGCGCCAGCAGCCCCCGGGGGGCGCGCGACTATGGCTACACCTTC. This sequence encodes CASSPRGARDYGYTF.

The genes are TRBV29-1 and TRBJ2-1, with TRBD2 matching 8 bases. CDR1 is SQVTM, CDR2 ANQGSEA, per germline. V dropped 4 bases and J dropped 8; count of bases not matched to a gene: 7. The CDR3 loop spans 13 amino acids. The CDR3 DNA reads as TGCAGCGTTGCCTGGGCGGGGGGATATGAGCAGTTCTTC. Protein product: CSVAWAGGYEQFF.

The chain recombines TRBV7-9 with TRBJ2-2, with D possibly being TRBD1 (5 bases). Germline CDR1 is SEHNR and CDR2 is FQNEAQ (reference sequence). This CDR3 is 15 amino acids long. Between the trimmed V and J ends, which lost 2 bases and 1 base, there was a span of 8 bases. This chain's CDR3 is CASSLMQGNTGELFF. DNA for the CDR3: TGTGCCAGCAGCTTAATGCAGGGGAACACCGGGGAGCTGTTTTTT.

The genes are TRBV13 and TRBJ2-7, with TRBD1 identical over 7 bases. Germline values: CDR1 PRHDT, CDR2 FYEKMQ (reference sequence). V was pared by 5 bases and J by 2 bases, with 9 bases of the junction left unmatched. CDR3 size: 15 residues. CDR3 sequence: CASSPGPTGTYEQYF. As DNA, the CDR3 is TGTGCCAGCAGCCCCGGCCCGACAGGGACCTACGAGCAGTACTTC.

J is TRBJ2-7 and V is TRBV18; D is uncertain. V dropped 4 bases and J dropped 7 bases, with 23 bases sitting between them. Germline values: CDR1 KGHSH, CDR2 LQKENI. CDR3 size: 16 residues. The CDR3 nucleotides are TGTGCCAGCTCACTATCCCCGTCTGAGACTGCACGGGAGCAGTACTTC. It encodes CASSLSPSETAREQYF.

V gene TRBV18 combines with J gene TRBJ1-2; D remains unclear. Germline V CDR1 and CDR2: KGHSH, LQKENI. V was trimmed by 3 bases and J by 4 bases, leaving 15 bases between them. The CDR3 spans 15 residues. CDR3 sequence: CASSPGANRGYGYTF. The CDR3 DNA is TGTGCCAGCTCACCGGGCGCCAACCGGGGCTATGGCTACACCTTC.

The gene calls are TRBV27 and TRBJ1-6, with a possible D match to TRBD1 (5 bases). V lost 7 bases and J 4 bases, leaving 11 bases between the germline ends. Per the germline V gene, CDR1 is MNHEY and CDR2 is SMNVEV (reference sequence). The CDR3 loop spans 14 amino acids. The CDR3 nucleotides are TGTGCCAGCACGGGGGGGAGGTATAATTCACCCCTCCACTTT. This translates into CASTGGRYNSPLHF.

The V call is TRBV27, the J call TRBJ2-2; D uncertain. V was pared by 5 bases and J by 2 bases, with 18 bases between. Germline V gives CDR1 MNHEY, CDR2 SMNVEV (reference sequence). CDR3 size: 17 residues. The CDR3 DNA is TGTGCCAGCAGTCGTCAAACAGCAGCTCCAAACACCGGGGAGCTGTTTTTT. This encodes CASSRQTAAPNTGELFF.

The J gene is TRBJ2-7, the V gene TRBV15, with D perhaps matching TRBD1 (6 bases). Germline CDR1 and CDR2: LNHNV and YYDKDF (reference sequence). V gave up 5 bases and J gave up 3 bases, with 14 bases separating them. The CDR3 loop spans 14 amino acids. In nucleotides, the CDR3 is TGTGCCACCAGCGCTAGACAGGATCGCTACGAGCAGTACTTC. It translates to CATSARQDRYEQYF.